Each of the 5 T cell receptor beta chains below was sequenced from the same sample in a study of CD8 T cells in ankylosing spondylitis. Study-wide results and limits: There was a TCR beta motif, made of several highly homologous variants, that appeared characteristic of ankylosing spondylitis blood.

TCRdb re-analysed the 5' RACE reads in MiXCR, keeping a single row per CDR3 protein. Of hundreds of thousands of distinct CDR3 sequences in the sample, roughly 17% were seen once. Antigens for these TCRs are unknown. The sample consisted of blood, either unsorted or a sorted T cell fraction (not recorded which). These receptors all come from a male donor with ankylosing spondylitis.

The V gene is TRBV6-4, the J gene TRBJ2-2; TRBD1 agrees at 9 bases. Per the germline V gene, CDR1 is MRHNA and CDR2 is SNTAGT. The CDR3 covers 13 residues. J was trimmed by 10 bases and V by 6 bases; bases with no gene match: 6. The CDR3: CASSRDRETELFF. The CDR3 bases are TGTGCCAGCAGCCGGGACAGGGAAACGGAGCTGTTTTTT.

This clonotype turned up a few times. V gene TRBV19 combines with J gene TRBJ2-1, with D perhaps TRBD1 or TRBD2 (5 bases each). Germline V gives CDR1 LNHDA, CDR2 SQIVND (reference sequence). There are 15 residues in the CDR3. V was shortened by 1 base and J by 10 bases, with 17 bases between the two germline ends. The DNA for the CDR3 is TGTGCCAGTAGTATAGTGAGCCCTAGCACAGGAGAGCAGTTCTTC. Its protein product is CASSIVSPSTGEQFF.

This clonotype was observed a handful of times. The rearrangement uses TRBV6-1 and TRBJ2-7; 7 nucleotides match TRBD2. V gave up 5 bases and J gave up 1 base; unmatched junction bases: 11. Germline V CDR1 and CDR2: MNHNS, SASEGT. This CDR3 contains 16 residues. CDR3 protein: CASSRRSGTKSYEQYF. In nucleotides, the CDR3 is TGTGCCAGCAGTCGCCGATCCGGGACTAAATCCTACGAGCAGTACTTC.

V gene TRBV12-3 or TRBV12-4 combines with J gene TRBJ2-1, with D tentatively TRBD1 (5 bases). This CDR3 has 18 residues. Between the trimmed V and J ends, which lost 5 bases and 1 base, there was a span of 21 bases. CDR3 sequence: CASSPERRDVWSYNEQFF. The CDR3 nucleotides read TGTGCCAGCAGTCCAGAACGCAGGGATGTATGGTCCTACAATGAGCAGTTCTTC.

This clonotype was found many times. This chain connects TRBV20-1 to TRBJ1-1, with D uncertain. The CDR3 extends over 11 amino acids. Germline V gene sequence: CDR1 DFQATT, CDR2 SNEGSKA (reference sequence). V lost 5 bases, J lost 1 base, and 5 bases lay in between. CDR3 in DNA: TGCAGTGCTCCGGGGAACACTGAAGCTTTCTTT. This translates into CSAPGNTEAFF.